The 25 T cell receptor beta chains below all came from one sample that was sequenced in a study of breast tumors, draining lymph nodes, adjacent tissues. TCRdb used MiXCR to reprocess the multiplex PCR reads, holding one entry per CDR3 protein. The table includes 6,000 or so distinct CDR3 sequences, roughly 44% detected once. Sequenced input: tumor-adjacent breast tissue. These receptors all stem from a female donor with breast cancer. Some clones in this sample may be carry-over from other donors' samples.

This clonotype was seen at least ten times. The chain combines TRBV28 with TRBJ2-1, with D possibly being TRBD1 or TRBD2 (6 bases each). Germline V gene data show CDR1 as MDHEN and CDR2 as SYDVKM. The CDR3 totals 15 residues. Trimming cost V 1 base and J 12 bases, with 19 bases left between them. The CDR3 sequence: CASSLYLGGFGRQFF. The CDR3 nucleotides are TGTGCCAGCAGTTTATACCTAGGGGGGTTCGGCAGGCAGTTCTTC.

This chain joins TRBV20-1 and TRBJ1-4; TRBD1 is a possible D gene (5 bases). Germline CDR1 and CDR2: DFQATT and SNEGSKA (reference sequence). Trimming left V 7 bases short and J 8 bases short, with 14 bases between. This CDR3 has 12 residues. The CDR3 reads CSGSGGGEKLFF. CDR3 DNA sequence: TGCAGTGGAAGTGGGGGTGGAGAAAAACTGTTTTTT.

The chain has TRBV20-1 and TRBJ2-7; 9 bases line up with TRBD1. J lost 3 bases, V lost 5 bases, and 8 bases had no gene match. CDR1 and CDR2 from the germline V gene are DFQATT and SNEGSKA (reference sequence). The CDR3 runs to 14 residues. The CDR3 loop reads CSAQRGQGLYEQYF. The CDR3 DNA reads as TGCAGTGCTCAAAGGGGACAGGGACTCTACGAGCAGTACTTC.

By frequency in the sample, this clonotype is medium-sized. The V call is TRBV10-3, the J call TRBJ2-3; D not resolved. V was clipped by 5 bases and J by 0 bases, with 3 bases between them. CDR3 size: 12 residues. Germline V gene data show CDR1 as ENHRY and CDR2 as SYGVKD. The CDR3 coding sequence is TGTGCCATCAGTCCAAGCACAGATACGCAGTATTTT. It translates to CAISPSTDTQYF.

CDR3 DNA sequence: TGCAGTGCTAGACCACACGCCGGGGACAGGGAAAGGAGAGATGAGCAGTTCTTC. Protein: CSARPHAGDRERRDEQFF. V and J are TRBV20-1 and TRBJ2-1; TRBD1 aligns across 9 bases. The germline V gene encodes CDR1 DFQATT and CDR2 SNEGSKA (reference sequence). The CDR3 sequence is 18 residues long. J was trimmed by 8 bases and V by 2 bases; bases with no gene match: 19.

This clonotype was counted at least ten times. This sequence joins TRBV18 and TRBJ1-3; D unresolved. CDR1 KGHSH and CDR2 LQKENI come from the germline V gene. The CDR3 totals 13 residues. V was trimmed by 3 bases and J by 0 bases, leaving 3 bases between them. CDR3 in DNA: TGTGCCAGCTCACCGGTCTCTGGAAACACCATATATTTT. Residues: CASSPVSGNTIYF.

The chain links TRBV28 to TRBJ2-1; D not certain. CDR3 length: 12 amino acids. The V end lost 6 bases, the J end lost 9 bases, and 12 bases lay between the germline ends. CDR1 and CDR2 (germline): MDHEN, SYDVKM. CDR3: CASRVPGTEQFF. In DNA form, the CDR3 reads TGTGCCAGCAGGGTTCCGGGTACTGAGCAGTTCTTC. The full variable domain, completed using reference TRBV28 and TRBJ2-1, is DVKVTQSSRYLVKRTGEKVFLECVQDMDHENMFWYRQDPGLGLRLIYFSYDVKMKEKGDIPEGYSVSREKKERFSLILESASTNQTSMYLCASRVPGTEQFFGPGTRLTVL.

This clonotype has ten or more counts. The junction differs from germline at one of its ends, possibly a read error. The chain joins TRBV7-7 to TRBJ1-4; a possible D gene is TRBD1 (6 bases). Germline CDR1 and CDR2: SSHAT and FNYEAQ (reference sequence). The CDR3 is made up of 15 amino acids. CDR3 in DNA: TGTGCTAGCAGCCCCCGAGGGGGAACTAATGAAAAACTGTTTTTT. Amino acids: CASSPRGGTNEKLFF.

This clonotype is categorized as large. This chain joins TRBV25-1 and TRBJ2-7; 7 bases map to TRBD2. V dropped 6 bases and J dropped 0; count of bases not matched to a gene: 8. Germline V gene lookup returns CDR1 MGHDK and CDR2 SYGVNS. The CDR3 is 15 residues long. The CDR3 sequence is CASSLGRGGSYEQYF. The CDR3 DNA reads as TGTGCCAGCAGCCTAGGGAGGGGCGGCTCCTACGAGCAGTACTTC.

The V gene is TRBV7-9, the J gene TRBJ2-1; D may match TRBD1 or TRBD2 (5 bases each). The CDR3 has 15 amino acids. The ends were cut back, 4 bases at V and 4 bases at J, with 14 bases in the middle. CDR1 SEHNR and CDR2 FQNEAQ come from the germline V gene (reference sequence). The CDR3 loop reads CASSSTGRVYNEQFF. The CDR3 DNA reads TGTGCCAGCAGCTCCACGGGACGGGTTTACAATGAGCAGTTCTTC.

By frequency in the sample, this clonotype is medium-sized. The chain carries TRBV4-3 and TRBJ1-2, with D possibly being TRBD1 (5 bases). The CDR3 consists of 21 residues. The V and J ends lost 2 bases and 1 base respectively, with 29 bases between them. The germline V gene has CDR1 LGHNA and CDR2 YSLEER. DNA of the CDR3: TGCGCCAGCAGCCAACACCGGGAAGGATGGGGCCGAGTACAGATTAACTATGGCTACACCTTC. Encoded protein: CASSQHREGWGRVQINYGYTF.

This clonotype was detected once. The chain employs TRBV5-5 and TRBJ1-1, with unresolved D. The CDR3 length is 12 residues. Germline CDR1 and CDR2: SGHKS and YYEKEE (reference sequence). V lost 5 bases and J 11 bases, leaving 16 bases between the germline ends. Here the CDR3 reads CASRVGWGDAFF. The CDR3 DNA reads TGTGCCAGCAGAGTAGGCTGGGGTGACGCTTTCTTT.

This clonotype is medium-sized (0.01 to 0.1%). This chain connects TRBV15 to TRBJ1-4; D might be TRBD1 (5 bases). The V gene lost 0 bases and the J gene lost 3 bases, with 8 bases spanning the gap. The germline CDR1 and CDR2 sequences are LNHNV and YYDKDF (reference sequence). This CDR3 has 15 residues. The CDR3 here is CATSRDKGSNEKLFF. CDR3 in DNA: TGTGCCACCAGCAGAGATAAGGGGTCTAATGAAAAACTGTTTTTT.

The sample holds many counts of this clonotype. This rearrangement joins TRBV4-2 to TRBJ2-2; D may be TRBD2 (5 bases). Trimming stripped 1 base from V and 1 base from J, with 7 bases between. Germline V CDR1 and CDR2: LGHNA, YNFKEQ. There are 15 residues in the CDR3. The chain's CDR3 is CASSQGGGNTGELFF. Here the CDR3 DNA reads TGTGCCAGCAGCCAAGGAGGAGGGAACACCGGGGAGCTGTTTTTT.

The chain uses TRBV25-1 and TRBJ2-1, with 10 bases lining up with TRBD2. Germline values: CDR1 MGHDK, CDR2 SYGVNS. The V gene end was trimmed by 2 bases and the J gene end by 2 bases; junction bases not matched to a gene: 6. This CDR3 spans 17 amino acids. CDR3 residues: CASSEPGLADPYNEQFF. The CDR3 DNA follows: TGTGCCAGCAGTGAACCTGGACTAGCGGATCCCTACAATGAGCAGTTCTTC. Based on the CDR3 plus reference TRBV25-1 and TRBJ2-1, the full variable domain is EADIYQTPRYLVIGTGKKITLECSQTMGHDKMYWYQQDPGMELHLIHYSYGVNSTEKGDLSSESTVSRIRTEHFPLTLESARPSHTSQYLCASSEPGLADPYNEQFFGPGTRLTVL.

This clonotype is labeled medium-sized. This chain joins TRBV20-1 and TRBJ1-6; D is uncertain. V dropped 0 bases and J dropped 3 bases, with 18 bases sitting between them. CDR3 length: 18 amino acids. The V gene's germline CDR1 is DFQATT and CDR2 SNEGSKA (reference sequence). The CDR3 here is CSARDHLGSRDYNSPLHF. The CDR3 bases are TGCAGTGCTAGAGATCACCTCGGGTCCCGAGACTATAATTCACCCCTCCACTTT.

The chain carries TRBV12-3 or TRBV12-4 and TRBJ2-2; D uncertain. The CDR3 contains 12 residues. The V end lost 3 bases, the J end lost 5 bases, and 4 bases lay between the germline ends. The CDR3 reads CASSFGTGELFF. The CDR3 DNA reads TGTGCCAGCAGTTTCGGGACCGGGGAGCTGTTTTTT.

The CDR3 DNA is TGTGCCAGCAGCGTAGACAGCGGGGCGGGGGAGACCCAGTACTTC. Its translation is CASSVDSGAGETQYF. The chain carries TRBV9 and TRBJ2-5; 7 nucleotides line up with TRBD2. The CDR3 covers 15 residues. Germline V gives CDR1 SGDLS, CDR2 YYNGEE. Unmatched junction bases numbered 7, after V lost 0 bases and J lost 5 bases.

This clonotype was seen a single time. The chain is built from TRBV4-2 and TRBJ2-7, with D perhaps assigned TRBD1 or TRBD2 (5 bases each). There are 16 residues in the CDR3. Germline CDR1 is LGHNA and CDR2 is YNFKEQ. V was pared by 0 bases and J by 1 base, with 13 bases between. This CDR3 reads CASSQDYPGTSYEQYF. CDR3 coding DNA: TGTGCCAGCAGCCAAGATTATCCAGGGACGTCCTACGAGCAGTACTTC.

V is TRBV20-1 and J is TRBJ2-5; TRBD2 might be the D (6 bases). Germline CDR1 and CDR2: DFQATT and SNEGSKA (reference sequence). V was trimmed by 0 bases and J by 6 bases, leaving 17 bases between them. The CDR3 length is 15 residues. The CDR3 DNA follows: TGCAGTGCTAGAGATCGGGTGGTAGCGGATCAGACCCAGTACTTC. Protein sequence: CSARDRVVADQTQYF.

This clonotype was seen many times. The chain uses TRBV6-4 and TRBJ2-2; maybe TRBD1 (6 bases). The CDR3 spans 14 residues. CDR1 MRHNA and CDR2 SNTAGT come from the germline V gene. With 3 bases removed from V and 3 bases from J, the gap between germline ends came to 8 bases. CDR3 sequence reads: CASSEGHDTGELFF. DNA of the CDR3: TGTGCCAGCAGTGAGGGACATGACACCGGGGAGCTGTTTTTT.

This clonotype was detected a few times. The rearrangement links TRBV10-1 to TRBJ2-3; 9 bases map to TRBD2. Unmatched junction bases numbered 12, after V lost 10 bases and J lost 4 bases. CDR3 length: 15 residues. The germline gives CDR1 WNHNN, CDR2 SYGVQD (reference sequence). CDR3: CATKRNSGSADTQYF. In nucleotides, the CDR3 is TGCGCCACCAAGAGAAATAGCGGGAGCGCAGATACGCAGTATTTT.

A note on this clonotype: The junction and the germline gene differ at one end; a read error may be behind it. The chain is built from TRBV20-1 and TRBJ2-7, with 8 nucleotides matching TRBD2. The germline V gene has CDR1 DFQATT and CDR2 SNEGSKA (reference sequence). The CDR3 extends over 16 amino acids. This CDR3 is CGARDAAGLDAYEQYF. DNA for the CDR3: TGCGGTGCTAGAGATGCTGCGGGACTAGACGCCTACGAGCAGTACTTC.

As regards this clonotype: This may arise from a read error, as a much more abundant clone is one base away. This chain joins TRBV3-1 and TRBJ2-2, with D perhaps matching TRBD1 (5 bases). The CDR3 contains 12 residues. From germline, CDR1 is LGHDT and CDR2 YNNKEL (reference sequence). The CDR3 protein is CANSQGQWELFF. DNA for the CDR3: TGTGCCAACAGCCAGGGTCAATGGGAGCTGTTTTTT.

This clonotype ranks as medium-sized. The chain employs TRBV7-2 and TRBJ2-7; D is possibly TRBD1 or TRBD2 (5 bases each). CDR3 length: 13 residues. V was shortened by 5 bases and J by 2 bases, with 10 bases between the two germline ends. CDR1 and CDR2 from the germline V gene are SGHTA and FQGNSA. The CDR3 nucleotides read TGTGCCAGCAGCGAGGGACCAGCCTACGAGCAGTACTTC. Its protein product is CASSEGPAYEQYF.